These 27 T cell receptor beta chains were sequenced from one sample in a study of blood T cell repertoires in COVID-19. TCRdb's table, derived via immunoSEQ multiplex PCR, lists solely in-frame clones and lacks some. The sample shows 180,000 or so clones, around 85% of them seen only once. Sequencing was done on a sample of PBMCs or T cells enriched from blood (not recorded which). These receptors all stem from a man aged 35 to 55 who had recovered from COVID-19.

The rearrangement joins TRBV5-4 to TRBJ1-1; D perhaps matches TRBD1 (6 bases). V was shortened by 1 base and J by 7 bases, with 8 bases between the two germline ends. Germline CDR1 reads SGHNT; CDR2 reads YYREEE (reference sequence). The CDR3 runs 12 residues. The CDR3 sequence is CASSLRGGEAFF. As DNA, the CDR3 is TGTGCCAGCAGCTTGCGAGGGGGTGAAGCTTTCTTT.

A few counts support this clone. V usage is TRBV15 and J usage is TRBJ2-1; maybe TRBD2 (6 bases). The CDR3 loop spans 16 amino acids. CDR1 is LNHNV, CDR2 YYDKDF, per germline (reference sequence). V was shortened by 0 bases and J by 4 bases, with 13 bases between the two germline ends. CDR3 loop: CATSRERPGLYNEQFF. The CDR3 nucleotides read TGTGCCACCAGCAGAGAACGACCGGGACTGTACAATGAGCAGTTCTTC.

The chain employs TRBV10-3 and TRBJ2-7; tentative D call: TRBD2 (7 bases). Germline V gene data show CDR1 as ENHRY and CDR2 as SYGVKD. The CDR3 extends over 14 amino acids. Trimming pared 2 bases from V and 2 bases from J, leaving 10 bases between. CDR3: CAISETGTTYEQYF. Written as DNA, the CDR3 is TGTGCCATCAGTGAGACAGGGACTACCTACGAGCAGTACTTC.

This clone appeared once. The rearrangement joins TRBV5-5 to TRBJ1-5; D unclear. Looked up from germline, CDR1 is SGHKS and CDR2 is YYEKEE (reference sequence). Between the trimmed V and J ends, which lost 4 bases and 0 bases, there was a span of 14 bases. The CDR3 has 16 residues. CDR3 DNA: TGTGCCAGCAGCCGCGGGCAGGTCGGTAGCAATCAGCCCCAGCATTTT. Amino acid sequence: CASSRGQVGSNQPQHF.

The chain has TRBV6-5 and TRBJ1-5; weak D call: TRBD1 (6 bases). V lost 5 bases and J 4 bases, leaving 12 bases between the germline ends. The CDR3 extends over 14 amino acids. Germline loops: CDR1 MNHEY, CDR2 SVGAGI. The CDR3 DNA is TGTGCCAGCAGTCACGGACAGTTAAATCAGCCCCAGCATTTT. It codes for CASSHGQLNQPQHF.

The chain has TRBV10-2 and TRBJ1-2, with D possibly TRBD1 on 5 matching bases. CDR3 length equals 14 residues. Trimming pared 6 bases from V and 6 bases from J, leaving 17 bases between. Germline assignment: CDR1 WSHSY and CDR2 SAAADI. CDR3 DNA sequence: TGCGCCAGCAGAGAACCGGACATCGGAAATGGCTACACCTTC. Protein sequence: CASREPDIGNGYTF.

The CDR3 loop is CASSLRHDEQYF. CDR3 DNA sequence: TGTGCCAGCAGCCTACGACACGACGAGCAGTACTTC. The V call is TRBV7-9, the J call TRBJ2-7; no definite D call. The CDR3 totals 12 residues. V was pared by 5 bases and J by 5 bases, with 10 bases between. Germline-derived CDR1 and CDR2 are SEHNR and FQNEAQ (reference sequence).

The gene calls are TRBV7-2 and TRBJ2-7; D is unclear. V lost 1 base and J lost 1, with 5 bases in between. CDR1 is SGHTA, CDR2 FQGNSA, per germline. This CDR3 is 13 amino acids long. The CDR3 is CASSLVQSYEQYF. Here the CDR3 DNA reads TGTGCCAGCAGCTTAGTACAATCCTACGAGCAGTACTTC.

The chain carries TRBV6-5 and TRBJ1-2, with 8 bases matching TRBD1. With V trimmed by 5 bases and J by 4 bases, 6 bases remained unmatched. This CDR3 spans 14 amino acids. Germline CDR1 reads MNHEY; CDR2 reads SVGAGI. The CDR3 loop is CASSPDRVAYGYTF. The CDR3 bases are TGTGCCAGCAGTCCGGACAGGGTGGCCTATGGCTACACCTTC.

A single count supports this clone. This chain uses TRBV19 with TRBJ1-2; no firm D call. V was cut by 10 bases and J by 2 bases, with 17 bases left in between. The CDR3 is 14 amino acids. The germline V gene has CDR1 LNHDA and CDR2 SQIVND (reference sequence). The DNA for the CDR3 is TGTGCCACCTTAACCACCTACCGCAACTATGGCTACACCTTC. It codes for CATLTTYRNYGYTF.

V usage is TRBV18 and J usage is TRBJ2-7, with D tentatively TRBD2 (6 bases). CDR3 length: 14 residues. Germline CDR1 KGHSH, CDR2 LQKENI. Trimming removed 3 bases at V and 2 bases at J, with 11 bases between. CDR3 coding DNA: TGTGCCAGCTCACCCCCGGACTATCCCTACGAGCAGTACTTC. It is translated as CASSPPDYPYEQYF. Filled out from reference TRBV18 and TRBJ2-7, the complete variable domain reads NAGVMQNPRHLVRRRGQEARLRCSPMKGHSHVYWYRQLPEEGLKFMVYLQKENIIDESGMPKERFSAEFPKEGPSILRIQQVVRGDSAAYFCASSPPDYPYEQYFGPGTRLTVT.

The chain joins TRBV27 to TRBJ1-2; 8 bases align to TRBD1. This CDR3 has 14 residues. Germline V CDR1 and CDR2: MNHEY, SMNVEV (reference sequence). The trim removed 5 bases at V and 8 bases at J, leaving 10 bases unmatched. The CDR3 DNA reads as TGTGCCAGCAGTCCTCGGACAGGGCTTCAAGGCTACACCTTC. This encodes CASSPRTGLQGYTF.

The rearrangement joins TRBV29-1 to TRBJ2-7; D not resolved. Germline V gene lookup returns CDR1 SQVTM and CDR2 ANQGSEA. This CDR3 spans 12 amino acids. V was clipped by 7 bases and J by 0 bases, with 10 bases between them. CDR3 region: CSARESSYEQYF. The CDR3 bases are TGCAGCGCCCGAGAGAGCTCCTACGAGCAGTACTTC.

The rearrangement uses TRBV11-3 and TRBJ2-1; 8 bases map to TRBD2. Germline V CDR1 and CDR2: SGHNT, YENEEA. Trimming took 2 bases from V and 7 from J; bases not matched to a gene: 10. There are 16 residues in the CDR3. The CDR3 DNA is TGTGCCAGCAGCTTAAGTCCCCTAGCGGGCGGGAATGAGCAGTTCTTC. This encodes CASSLSPLAGGNEQFF.

The rearrangement uses TRBV5-1 and TRBJ1-5, with a weak D call TRBD1 (6 bases). Germline assignment: CDR1 SGHRS and CDR2 YFSETQ. This CDR3 spans 14 amino acids. Trimming shortened V by 5 bases and J by 2 bases, and 11 bases separated the two germline ends. This CDR3 is CASSPTGGNQPQHF. In DNA, the CDR3 is TGCGCCAGCAGTCCGACAGGAGGCAATCAGCCCCAGCATTTT.

The V call is TRBV9, the J call TRBJ2-2; tentatively, D is TRBD1 (6 bases). V lost 4 bases to trimming and J lost 0 bases, with 10 bases between them. Germline loops: CDR1 SGDLS, CDR2 YYNGEE. The CDR3 is 15 amino acids. CDR3 protein: CASSRTATNTGELFF. CDR3 DNA sequence: TGTGCCAGCAGCAGGACAGCCACGAACACCGGGGAGCTGTTTTTT.

The J gene is TRBJ2-1, the V gene TRBV7-8; D is possibly TRBD1 (5 bases). V lost 7 bases and J 0 bases, leaving 10 bases between the germline ends. Germline loops: CDR1 SGHVS, CDR2 FQNEAQ. The CDR3 is made up of 14 amino acids. CDR3 protein: CASTKDNSYNEQFF. The CDR3, as DNA: TGTGCCAGCACCAAGGACAACTCCTACAATGAGCAGTTCTTC.

The rearrangement uses TRBV11-2 and TRBJ1-5; 7 nucleotides agree with TRBD1. The CDR3 totals 15 residues. With V trimmed by 1 base and J by 6 bases, 6 bases remained unmatched. Germline V CDR1 and CDR2: SGHAT, FQNNGV. The CDR3 sequence: CASSLGGTDGQPQHF. In DNA, the CDR3 is TGTGCCAGCAGCTTAGGCGGGACAGATGGTCAGCCCCAGCATTTT.

The J gene is TRBJ2-5, the V gene TRBV29-1, with D maybe TRBD1 (7 bases). Germline V gives CDR1 SQVTM, CDR2 ANQGSEA. The CDR3 consists of 18 residues. The V and J ends lost 1 base and 4 bases respectively, with 25 bases between them. CDR3 nucleotide sequence: TGCAGCGTTGAAGGGATCAATTTCGGGAGACAGGGAGGAGAGACCCAGTACTTC. This gives the protein CSVEGINFGRQGGETQYF.

The chain couples TRBV6-5 to TRBJ1-1; 9 bases are a match to TRBD1. Looked up from germline, CDR1 is MNHEY and CDR2 is SVGAGI. The CDR3 is 14 amino acids. Losses at the gene ends were 2 bases for V and 5 bases for J; bases not matched to a gene: 3. The CDR3: CASSYTGQGTEAFF. CDR3 nucleotides: TGTGCCAGCAGTTACACTGGACAGGGGACTGAAGCTTTCTTT.

The chain recombines TRBV2 with TRBJ2-5; 12 positions match TRBD2. Trimming took 7 bases from V and 3 from J; bases not matched to a gene: 15. The CDR3 consists of 18 residues. CDR1 is SNHLY, CDR2 FYNNEI, per germline. CDR3 loop: CASIPLGTSGQLEETQYF. CDR3 nucleotides: TGTGCCAGCATCCCCCTTGGGACTAGCGGGCAATTAGAAGAGACCCAGTACTTC. The entire variable domain, with the rest obtained from reference TRBV2 and TRBJ2-5, is as follows: EPEVTQTPSHQVTQMGQEVILRCVPISNHLYFYWYRQILGQKVEFLVSFYNNEISEKSEIFDDQFSVERPDGSNFTLKIRSTKLEDSAMYFCASIPLGTSGQLEETQYFGPGTRLLVL.

The rearrangement uses TRBV11-2 and TRBJ2-1, with 7 bases that match TRBD2. V lost 0 bases and J lost 10; bases outside the gene matches: 6. The germline CDR1 and CDR2 sequences are SGHAT and FQNNGV. The CDR3 is 14 residues long. CDR3 loop: CASSLESVRGEQFF. The CDR3, as DNA: TGTGCCAGCAGCTTAGAATCGGTGCGGGGGGAGCAGTTCTTC. Complete variable domain (other parts from reference TRBV11-2 and TRBJ2-1): EAGVAQSPRYKIIEKRQSVAFWCNPISGHATLYWYQQILGQGPKLLIQFQNNGVVDDSQLPKDRFSAERLKGVDSTLKIQPAKLEDSAVYLCASSLESVRGEQFFGPGTRLTVL.

The gene calls are TRBV19 and TRBJ1-1; D unclear. Germline loops: CDR1 LNHDA, CDR2 SQIVND (reference sequence). The ends were cut back, 1 base at V and 1 base at J, with 4 bases in the middle. This CDR3 has 13 residues. The CDR3 reads CASSIARNTEAFF. The DNA of the CDR3 is TGTGCCAGTAGTATAGCCAGGAACACTGAAGCTTTCTTT.

The chain links TRBV5-1 to TRBJ2-3; D gene ambiguous. Per the germline V gene, CDR1 is SGHRS and CDR2 is YFSETQ. The CDR3 is 14 amino acids. V lost 4 bases and J lost 0, with 9 bases in between. CDR3 sequence (DNA): TGCGCCAGCAGCGACTCGGCTAGCACAGATACGCAGTATTTT. Translation: CASSDSASTDTQYF.

The chain employs TRBV6-1 and TRBJ1-4; no reliable D call. The length of the CDR3 is 14 residues. Germline lookup yields CDR1 MNHNS and CDR2 SASEGT. V lost 2 bases, J lost 5 bases, and 9 bases lay in between. CDR3 region: CASSELRWNEKLFF. DNA of the CDR3: TGTGCCAGCAGTGAACTCCGGTGGAATGAAAAACTGTTTTTT.

The chain recombines TRBV7-9 with TRBJ2-7, with a tentative D call TRBD1 (5 bases). CDR3 size: 12 residues. CDR1 SEHNR and CDR2 FQNEAQ come from the germline V gene (reference sequence). The V and J ends lost 3 bases and 5 bases respectively, with 8 bases between them. The CDR3 region is CASSFPGNEQYF. The CDR3, as DNA: TGTGCCAGCAGCTTCCCAGGGAACGAGCAGTACTTC.

The chain combines TRBV5-1 with TRBJ1-2, with D perhaps TRBD1 (5 bases). With 4 bases removed from V and 6 bases from J, the gap between germline ends came to 16 bases. This CDR3 is built from 14 residues. Germline CDR1 SGHRS, CDR2 YFSETQ. The DNA of the CDR3 is TGCGCCAGCAGCCGGCAGGGAAGCGCCGATGGCTACACCTTC. It is translated as CASSRQGSADGYTF.